This T cell receptor (beta chain) was recorded in a study of T-cell reconstitution after alpha-beta-depleted transplantation in children. Preparation of the TCRbeta library was carried out with unique molecular identifiers. TCRdb passed the PCR reads through MiXCR, listing each CDR3 protein once. Altogether just under 550,000 distinct CDR3 sequences are present, about 17% being singletons, with the ten largest covering approximately 3%. In germline, CDR1 is SGDLS, CDR2 YYNGEE. The CDR3 runs 16 residues. V lost 3 bases and J lost 0, with 13 bases in between. This TCR came from a human donor who donated a stem cell graft to a child with acute lymphoblastic leukemia. Specimen: PBMCs from the stem cell graft donor, collected from the stem cell graft. This rearrangement joins TRBV9 to TRBJ2-1; D is perhaps TRBD1 or TRBD2 (5 bases each). The CDR3 DNA follows: TGTGCCAGCAGCGGAGGGGTCTTAAGCTCCTACAATGAGCAGTTCTTC. The encoded protein is CASSGGVLSSYNEQFF.